This TCR beta chain was captured by sequencing in a study of CD8+CD57+ T cells in acquired aplastic anemia. The sample holds many counts of this clonotype. The TCR beta profiling, which covered VDJ combination and CDR3 sequence, was carried out using genomic DNA as the template. TCRdb reprocessed the reads via MiXCR and lists one record per CDR3 protein. The sample has roughly 500,000 distinct CDR3 sequences, 25% to 40% seen once. Patients who underwent sequencing had shown CD8+CD57+ cell expansion by flow cytometry. This TCR was sampled from a human donor with aplastic anemia. Sequencing input: sorted CD4+, CD8+, or CD8+CD57+ T cells (not recorded which) from PBMCs.

The DNA for the CDR3 is TGTGCCAGCAGTGAATCAGGGGGCGGTGGGGCCAACGTCCTGACTTTC. Translation gives CASSESGGGGANVLTF. The V and J genes are TRBV25-1 and TRBJ2-6; 8 bases align to TRBD1. Germline V gene sequence: CDR1 MGHDK, CDR2 SYGVNS. The V gene end was trimmed by 1 base and the J gene end by 3 bases; junction bases not matched to a gene: 2. The CDR3 totals 16 residues.